The 9 T cell receptor beta chains given below trace back to one sample, sequenced in a study of CD8+CD57+ T cells in acquired aplastic anemia. Researchers used genomic DNA as the template to profile TCR beta VDJ and CDR3. MiXCR, run by TCRdb on the reads, gives a single entry per CDR3 protein. Here the sample spans around 170,000 distinct CDR3 sequences, 48% being singletons. Patients included in sequencing had previously demonstrated CD8+CD57+ cell expansion by flow cytometry. The sequencing input was sorted CD4+, CD8+, or CD8+CD57+ T cells (not recorded which) from PBMCs. The source of these receptors is a human donor with aplastic anemia.

This clonotype was recorded a few times. The rearrangement links TRBV4-2 to TRBJ1-6, with 8 bases matching TRBD1. The CDR3 extends over 20 amino acids. V lost 2 bases, J lost 2 bases, and 14 bases stayed unmatched. Germline CDR1 and CDR2: LGHNA and YNFKEQ. The DNA of the CDR3 is TGTGCCAGCAGCCAAAAGAGGATCCTTGGACAGGGCCCCTATAATTCACCCCTCCACTTT. It is translated as CASSQKRILGQGPYNSPLHF.

The chain carries TRBV11-2 and TRBJ1-5; possibly TRBD1 for D (5 bases). V was pared by 2 bases and J by 2 bases, with 13 bases between. CDR1 and CDR2 from the germline V gene are SGHAT and FQNNGV. This CDR3 has 16 residues. The CDR3, as DNA: TGTGCCAGCAGCTTATTTGGGGGTACAGGCAATCAGCCCCAGCATTTT. This sequence encodes CASSLFGGTGNQPQHF.

This clonotype was seen a single time. This CDR3 is missing its conserved last phenylalanine or tryptophan, likely due to a read error. This rearrangement joins TRBV12-3 or TRBV12-4 to TRBJ1-2, with TRBD1 identical over 10 bases. Trimming removed 4 bases from V and 8 bases from J; junction bases left unmatched: 7. This CDR3 spans 14 amino acids. The CDR3 loop reads CASSYWGQGLGYTS. As DNA, the CDR3 is TGTGCCAGCAGTTACTGGGGACAGGGGTTGGGCTACACCTCC.

This clonotype was counted at least ten times. J is TRBJ2-1 and V is TRBV5-4; 13 bases match TRBD2. Germline loops: CDR1 SGHNT, CDR2 YYREEE (reference sequence). CDR3 length: 15 residues. V was clipped by 2 bases and J by 6 bases; unmatched bases: 2. CDR3 protein: CASSFGTSGINEQFF. CDR3 coding DNA: TGTGCCAGCAGCTTTGGGACTAGCGGGATCAATGAGCAGTTCTTC.

This chain links TRBV10-1 with TRBJ2-2; D is unresolved. Germline V lookup: CDR1 WNHNN, CDR2 SYGVQD (reference sequence). The CDR3 extends over 16 amino acids. Trimming removed 3 bases at V and 1 base at J, with 12 bases between. The CDR3 loop reads CASSDWRTQNTGELFF. CDR3 coding DNA: TGCGCCAGCAGTGATTGGCGGACCCAGAACACCGGGGAGCTGTTTTTT.

The chain combines TRBV4-1 with TRBJ2-1; perhaps TRBD2 as D (7 bases). CDR3 length: 15 residues. Trimming cost V 4 bases and J 9 bases, with 19 bases left between them. CDR1 and CDR2 (germline): MGHRA, YSYEKL. CDR3 in DNA: TGCGCCAGCAGCCTCTCCCTCGGCGGGGGCGGTGAGCAGTTCTTC. Translating it yields CASSLSLGGGGEQFF.

This clonotype was recorded many times. The V gene is TRBV10-1, the J gene TRBJ2-2, with a possible D match to TRBD1 (6 bases). Deletions cut 11 bases from V and 0 bases from J, with 13 bases between. Germline-derived CDR1 and CDR2 are WNHNN and SYGVQD (reference sequence). The CDR3 sequence is 14 residues long. CDR3 residues: CAASGTPNTGELFF. Written as DNA, the CDR3 is TGCGCCGCGTCCGGGACACCGAACACCGGGGAGCTGTTTTTT.

Note on this clonotype: This may be a read error: a much more frequent sequence differs by one nucleotide. The chain links TRBV5-1 to TRBJ2-7, with TRBD2 as a possible D gene (6 bases). Germline assignment: CDR1 SGHRS and CDR2 YFSETQ. The CDR3 is made up of 17 amino acids. V lost 0 bases and J lost 1, with 17 bases in between. CDR3 in DNA: TGCGCCAGCAGCTTGGCTGGGTCGGGACTGGGATCCTACGAGCAGTACTTC. It codes for CASSLAGSGLGSYEQYF.

This clonotype showed up just a few times. The rearrangement joins TRBV28 to TRBJ2-7; tentative D call: TRBD2 (5 bases). CDR1 MDHEN and CDR2 SYDVKM come from the germline V gene. The V end lost 2 bases, the J end lost 1 base, and 12 bases lay between the germline ends. This CDR3 comprises 15 residues. The CDR3 region has the DNA TGTGCCAGCAGTTTAGGAGGTGAAGGGTCCTACGAGCAGTACTTC. It codes for CASSLGGEGSYEQYF.